This TCR beta chain was sequenced in a study of cytomegalovirus exposure and HLA in healthy donors. Findings and caveats of the study: Several of the most significant clusters appeared linked to common viral pathogens, based on a later analysis. Reports credit the classifier with highly specific, highly sensitive diagnosis of cytomegalovirus status.

CDR1 LNHDA and CDR2 SQIVND come from the germline V gene (reference sequence). This CDR3 has 17 amino acids. The ends lost 3 bases at V and 4 bases at J; junction bases unmatched: 9. This clone appeared a single time. Its specificity is not known. Healthy individuals who donated bone marrow served as the donors. It was with 60 Vbeta and 13 Jbeta primers that the PCR ran. Here immunoSEQ multiplex PCR was the method, and the copy in TCRdb shows in-frame clones only, minus some. The sample carries tens of thousands of clones, about 75% recorded once. The specimen sequenced was PBMCs. The V gene is TRBV19, the J gene TRBJ1-2, with 12 positions matching TRBD1. The source is a man younger than 35 in good health and CMV-seronegative. This CDR3 is CASSILGQGALGYGYTF. DNA for the CDR3: TGTGCCAGTAGTATTCTGGGACAGGGGGCTTTGGGCTATGGCTACACCTTC.